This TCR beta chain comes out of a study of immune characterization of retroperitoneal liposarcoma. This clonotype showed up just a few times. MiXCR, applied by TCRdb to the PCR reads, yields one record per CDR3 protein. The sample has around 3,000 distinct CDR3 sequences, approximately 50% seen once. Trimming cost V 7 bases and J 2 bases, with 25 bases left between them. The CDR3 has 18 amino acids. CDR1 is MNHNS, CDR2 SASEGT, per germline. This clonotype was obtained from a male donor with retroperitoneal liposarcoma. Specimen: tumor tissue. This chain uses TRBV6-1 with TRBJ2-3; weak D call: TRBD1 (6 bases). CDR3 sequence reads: CASTEFPGGQRNTDTQYF. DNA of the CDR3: TGTGCCAGCACTGAGTTCCCTGGGGGACAAAGAAACACAGATACGCAGTATTTT.